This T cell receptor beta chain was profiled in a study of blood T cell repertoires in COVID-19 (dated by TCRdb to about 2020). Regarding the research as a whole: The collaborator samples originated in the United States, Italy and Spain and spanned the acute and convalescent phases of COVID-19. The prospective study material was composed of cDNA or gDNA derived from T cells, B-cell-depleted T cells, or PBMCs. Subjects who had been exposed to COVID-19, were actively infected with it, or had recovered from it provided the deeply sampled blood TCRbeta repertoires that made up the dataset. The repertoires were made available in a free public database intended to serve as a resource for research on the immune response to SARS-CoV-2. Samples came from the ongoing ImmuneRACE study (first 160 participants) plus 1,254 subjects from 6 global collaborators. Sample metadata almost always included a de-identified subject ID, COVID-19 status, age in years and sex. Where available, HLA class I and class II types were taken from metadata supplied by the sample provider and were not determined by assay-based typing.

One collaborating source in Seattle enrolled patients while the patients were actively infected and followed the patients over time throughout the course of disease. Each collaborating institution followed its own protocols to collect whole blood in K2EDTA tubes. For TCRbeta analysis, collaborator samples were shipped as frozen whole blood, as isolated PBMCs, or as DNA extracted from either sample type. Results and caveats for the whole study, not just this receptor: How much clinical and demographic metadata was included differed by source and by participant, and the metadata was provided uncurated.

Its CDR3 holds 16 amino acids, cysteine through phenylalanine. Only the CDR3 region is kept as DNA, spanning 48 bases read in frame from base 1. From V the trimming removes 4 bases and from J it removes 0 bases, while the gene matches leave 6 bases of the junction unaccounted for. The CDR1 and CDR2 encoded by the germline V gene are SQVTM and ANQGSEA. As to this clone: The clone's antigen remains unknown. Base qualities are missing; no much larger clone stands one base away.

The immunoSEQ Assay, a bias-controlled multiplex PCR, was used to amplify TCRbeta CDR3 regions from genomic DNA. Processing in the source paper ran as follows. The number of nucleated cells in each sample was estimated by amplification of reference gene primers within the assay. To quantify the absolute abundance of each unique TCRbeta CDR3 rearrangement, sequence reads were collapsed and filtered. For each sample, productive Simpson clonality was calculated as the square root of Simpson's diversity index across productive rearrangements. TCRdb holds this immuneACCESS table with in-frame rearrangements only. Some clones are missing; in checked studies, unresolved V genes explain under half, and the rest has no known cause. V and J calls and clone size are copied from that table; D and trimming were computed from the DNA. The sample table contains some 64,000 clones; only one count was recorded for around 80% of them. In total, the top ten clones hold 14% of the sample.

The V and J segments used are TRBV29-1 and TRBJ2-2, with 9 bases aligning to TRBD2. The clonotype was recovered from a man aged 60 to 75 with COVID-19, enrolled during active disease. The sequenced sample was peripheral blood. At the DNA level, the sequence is TGCAGCGTTGGGCCTAGCGGGGCCGCGAACACCGGGGAGCTGTTTTTT. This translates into CSVGPSGAANTGELFF.